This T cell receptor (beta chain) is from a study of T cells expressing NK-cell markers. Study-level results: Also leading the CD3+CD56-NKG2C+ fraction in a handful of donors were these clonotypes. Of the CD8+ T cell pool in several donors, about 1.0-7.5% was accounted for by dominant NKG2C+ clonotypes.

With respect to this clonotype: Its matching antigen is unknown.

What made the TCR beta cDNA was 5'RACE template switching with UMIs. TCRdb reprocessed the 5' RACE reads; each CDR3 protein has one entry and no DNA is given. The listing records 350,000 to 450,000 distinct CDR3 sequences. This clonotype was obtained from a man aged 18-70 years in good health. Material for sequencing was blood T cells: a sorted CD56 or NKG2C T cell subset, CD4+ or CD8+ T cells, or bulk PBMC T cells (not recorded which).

The CDR3 sequence is CSASIVGRETQYF. This chain uses TRBV20-1 with TRBJ2-5; TCRdb gives TRBD1 as the D gene, but with no DNA this cannot be confirmed. Germline CDR1 DFQATT, CDR2 SNEGSKA (reference sequence). CDR3 length: 13 residues.